The rows below give T cell receptor beta chains drawn from one sample of a study of blood T cells in healthy people across ages. Using its own MiXCR run on the 5' RACE reads, TCRdb lists one record per CDR3 protein. The repertoire includes about 1.5 million distinct CDR3 sequences, around 40% of them detected once, and 4% sits in the top ten. Sequenced: blood. The receptors shown here come from a woman younger than 30 in good health. Each CDR3 is given with its conserved first and last residue. D genes are given only for firm matches. Clone size appears in some rows only: once, few, many, or a class for an expanded clone.

CDR3 protein: CASRLWDSPYF
CDR3 DNA: TGTGCCAGCAGACTCTGGGACAGTCCGTATTTT
V gene: TRBV12-3/TRBV12-4
D gene: TRBD1
J gene: TRBJ2-3
clone size: many

CDR3 protein: CASSGTVGAFF
CDR3 DNA: TGTGCCAGCAGCGGAACAGTAGGCGCTTTCTTT
V gene: TRBV7-9
D gene: -
J gene: TRBJ1-1
clone size: -

CDR3 protein: CASSKRPTAQETQYF
CDR3 DNA: TGTGCCAGCAGCAAAAGACCCACAGCTCAAGAGACCCAGTACTTC
V gene: TRBV7-9
D gene: -
J gene: TRBJ2-5
clone size: -

CDR3 protein: CASSLGLYSGYTF
CDR3 DNA: TGTGCCAGCAGCCTCGGACTTTACTCTGGCTACACCTTC
V gene: TRBV11-2
D gene: -
J gene: TRBJ1-2
clone size: -

CDR3 protein: CASTLGTGEQYF
CDR3 DNA: TGTGCCAGCACTTTAGGGACCGGCGAGCAGTACTTC
V gene: TRBV7-9
D gene: -
J gene: TRBJ2-7
clone size: -

CDR3 protein: CSARDLLSHGYPF
CDR3 DNA: TGCAGTGCTAGAGACCTACTTAGTCATGGCTACCCCTTC
V gene: TRBV20-1
D gene: -
J gene: TRBJ1-2
clone size: -

CDR3 protein: CASSHPRGVKTEAFF
CDR3 DNA: TGCGCCAGCAGCCACCCCAGGGGCGTGAAAACTGAAGCTTTCTTT
V gene: TRBV4-1
D gene: -
J gene: TRBJ1-1
clone size: -

CDR3 protein: CASSLVASGAAFF
CDR3 DNA: -
V gene: TRBV7-9
D gene: -
J gene: TRBJ2-1
clone size: -

CDR3 protein: CSAPGSTNEKLFF
CDR3 DNA: TGCAGTGCCCCGGGGTCAACTAATGAAAAACTGTTTTTT
V gene: TRBV20-1
D gene: -
J gene: TRBJ1-4
clone size: -

CDR3 protein: CASSQDQASNQPQHF
CDR3 DNA: TGCGCCAGCAGCCAAGATCAGGCCAGCAATCAGCCCCAGCATTTT
V gene: TRBV4-1
D gene: -
J gene: TRBJ1-5
clone size: -

CDR3 protein: CASSPVGVNTGELFF
CDR3 DNA: TGTGCCAGCAGCCCCGTCGGGGTGAACACCGGGGAGCTGTTTTTT
V gene: TRBV3-1
D gene: -
J gene: TRBJ2-2
clone size: -

CDR3 protein: CASSLAGLAGAYNEQFF
CDR3 DNA: TGTGCCAGCAGCTTAGCGGGGCTAGCGGGGGCCTACAATGAGCAGTTCTTC
V gene: TRBV7-2
D gene: TRBD2
J gene: TRBJ2-1
clone size: few

CDR3 protein: CASSHHYGNQPQHF
CDR3 DNA: TGTGCCAGCAGTCACCATTATGGGAATCAGCCCCAGCATTTT
V gene: TRBV27
D gene: -
J gene: TRBJ1-5
clone size: few

CDR3 protein: CASKQLGTDTQYF
CDR3 DNA: TGTGCCAGCAAGCAACTTGGCACAGATACGCAGTATTTT
V gene: TRBV6-5
D gene: -
J gene: TRBJ2-3
clone size: few

CDR3 protein: CASSQGPGTGSYGYTF
CDR3 DNA: TGCGCCAGCAGCCAGGGACCCGGGACAGGCTCCTATGGCTACACCTTC
V gene: TRBV4-1
D gene: TRBD1
J gene: TRBJ1-2
clone size: many

CDR3 protein: CSGGGYEAFF
CDR3 DNA: TGCAGCGGGGGGGGGTACGAAGCTTTCTTT
V gene: TRBV20-1
D gene: -
J gene: TRBJ1-1
clone size: -

CDR3 protein: CSAGGGAAYGYTF
CDR3 DNA: TGCAGTGCCGGCGGGGGGGCTGCCTATGGCTACACCTTC
V gene: TRBV20-1
D gene: -
J gene: TRBJ1-2
clone size: -

CDR3 protein: CAASLDSNQPQHF
CDR3 DNA: TGTGCAGCCAGCTTAGATAGCAATCAGCCCCAGCATTTT
V gene: TRBV6-6
D gene: -
J gene: TRBJ1-5
clone size: few

CDR3 protein: CASSTTRTGYQPQHF
CDR3 DNA: TGTGCCAGCAGTACAACCCGGACAGGGTATCAGCCCCAGCATTTT
V gene: TRBV27
D gene: TRBD1
J gene: TRBJ1-5
clone size: -

CDR3 protein: CASTHSLKPEAFF
CDR3 DNA: TGTGCCAGCACTCACTCTCTTAAGCCTGAAGCTTTCTTT
V gene: TRBV6-2/TRBV6-3
D gene: -
J gene: TRBJ1-1
clone size: -

CDR3 protein: CASSPLIGSNYNEQFF
CDR3 DNA: TGTGCCAGCAGTCCCCTCATCGGGAGCAACTACAATGAGCAGTTCTTC
V gene: TRBV27
D gene: -
J gene: TRBJ2-1
clone size: -

CDR3 protein: CAISEEVGGGYGYTF
CDR3 DNA: TGTGCCATCAGTGAGGAGGTCGGGGGGGGCTATGGCTACACCTTC
V gene: TRBV10-3
D gene: -
J gene: TRBJ1-2
clone size: -

CDR3 protein: CASVSRGRTDTQYF
CDR3 DNA: TGTGCCAGCGTTAGTCGGGGTCGCACAGATACGCAGTATTTT
V gene: TRBV6-5
D gene: -
J gene: TRBJ2-3
clone size: -

CDR3 protein: CASSLIGQGYGEQFF
CDR3 DNA: TGTGCCAGCAGCTTAATAGGACAGGGCTATGGTGAGCAGTTCTTC
V gene: TRBV7-9
D gene: TRBD1
J gene: TRBJ2-1
clone size: few

CDR3 protein: CSARATGVRFTDTQYF
CDR3 DNA: TGCAGTGCTAGAGCTACAGGAGTACGTTTTACAGATACGCAGTATTTT
V gene: TRBV20-1
D gene: -
J gene: TRBJ2-3
clone size: -

CDR3 protein: CASRLAFNTEAFF
CDR3 DNA: TGTGCCAGCAGATTAGCATTTAACACTGAAGCTTTCTTT
V gene: TRBV12-3/TRBV12-4
D gene: -
J gene: TRBJ1-1
clone size: -

CDR3 protein: CASLEDSGGQFF
CDR3 DNA: TGTGCCAGCCTCGAAGATTCGGGTGGGCAGTTCTTC
V gene: TRBV6-2/TRBV6-3
D gene: -
J gene: TRBJ2-1
clone size: -

CDR3 protein: CSAPRTALYEQYF
CDR3 DNA: TGCAGTGCTCCCCGGACAGCCCTCTACGAGCAGTACTTC
V gene: TRBV20-1
D gene: -
J gene: TRBJ2-7
clone size: -

CDR3 protein: CASSLAPRGGCGYTF
CDR3 DNA: TGTGCCAGCAGCTTAGCGCCCAGGGGCGGCTGTGGCTACACCTTC
V gene: TRBV7-9
D gene: -
J gene: TRBJ1-2
clone size: -

CDR3 protein: CSVGHTNTGELFF
CDR3 DNA: TGCAGCGTGGGACATACGAACACCGGGGAGCTGTTTTTT
V gene: TRBV29-1
D gene: -
J gene: TRBJ2-2
clone size: -

CDR3 protein: CASSLRTSADTQYF
CDR3 DNA: TGTGCCAGCTCACTACGGACTAGCGCAGATACGCAGTATTTT
V gene: TRBV18
D gene: TRBD2
J gene: TRBJ2-3
clone size: few

CDR3 protein: CASSPLPQGVAGNTIYF
CDR3 DNA: TGTGCCAGCAGTCCCCTCCCACAGGGGGTCGCTGGAAACACCATATATTTT
V gene: TRBV27
D gene: TRBD1
J gene: TRBJ1-3
clone size: -

CDR3 protein: CASRAGSLLDQPQHF
CDR3 DNA: TGCGCCAGCAGGGCAGGGAGTCTCCTAGATCAGCCCCAGCATTTT
V gene: TRBV5-1
D gene: -
J gene: TRBJ1-5
clone size: -

CDR3 protein: CSALLERDHEQYF
CDR3 DNA: TGCAGCGCCCTCTTAGAGCGGGACCACGAGCAGTACTTC
V gene: TRBV29-1
D gene: TRBD2
J gene: TRBJ2-7
clone size: few

CDR3 protein: CASSLASSGSSYEQYF
CDR3 DNA: TGTGCCAGCAGCTTAGCGAGTAGCGGGAGCTCCTACGAGCAGTACTTC
V gene: TRBV7-6
D gene: TRBD2
J gene: TRBJ2-7
clone size: -

CDR3 protein: CASSSGHLISYEQCF
CDR3 DNA: TGTGCCAGCAGCTCGGGACACCTGATCTCCTACGAGCAGTGCTTC
V gene: TRBV7-8
D gene: -
J gene: TRBJ2-7
clone size: -

CDR3 protein: CATLAGEGDEQFF
CDR3 DNA: TGTGCCACCTTAGCGGGGGAGGGAGATGAGCAGTTCTTC
V gene: TRBV10-3
D gene: TRBD2
J gene: TRBJ2-1
clone size: -

CDR3 protein: CASSPGTIVGNQPQHF
CDR3 DNA: TGTGCCAGCAGCCCAGGGACCATCGTTGGCAATCAGCCCCAGCATTTT
V gene: TRBV12-3/TRBV12-4
D gene: -
J gene: TRBJ1-5
clone size: few

CDR3 protein: CASSEVSAYSPLHF
CDR3 DNA: TGTGCCAGCAGTGAAGTCAGCGCATATTCACCCCTCCACTTT
V gene: TRBV2
D gene: -
J gene: TRBJ1-6
clone size: -

CDR3 protein: CATRLYGDNEQFF
CDR3 DNA: TGTGCCACCAGATTATATGGGGACAATGAGCAGTTCTTC
V gene: TRBV15
D gene: -
J gene: TRBJ2-1
clone size: -

CDR3 protein: CASRFLQFDTTNYGYTF
CDR3 DNA: TGTGCCAGCAGGTTCCTGCAATTCGACACAACTAACTATGGCTACACATTC
V gene: TRBV12-3/TRBV12-4
D gene: -
J gene: TRBJ1-2
clone size: -

CDR3 protein: CSVLGVLTYEQYF
CDR3 DNA: TGCAGCGTTCTAGGGGTCCTGACCTACGAGCAGTACTTC
V gene: TRBV29-1
D gene: -
J gene: TRBJ2-7
clone size: -

CDR3 protein: CASQTDSYEQYF
CDR3 DNA: TGTGCCAGCCAGACGGACAGCTACGAGCAGTACTTC
V gene: TRBV2
D gene: -
J gene: TRBJ2-7
clone size: -

CDR3 protein: CASSRQGGIETQYF
CDR3 DNA: TGTGCCAGCAGCCGACAGGGGGGCATAGAGACCCAGTACTTC
V gene: TRBV7-9
D gene: TRBD1
J gene: TRBJ2-5
clone size: -

CDR3 protein: CAISAGSDSPLHF
CDR3 DNA: TGTGCCATCAGTGCAGGGTCAGATTCACCCCTCCACTTT
V gene: TRBV10-3
D gene: -
J gene: TRBJ1-6
clone size: few

CDR3 protein: CASSRGGGVRTEAFF
CDR3 DNA: TGCGCCAGCAGCCGAGGGGGCGGGGTACGCACTGAAGCTTTCTTT
V gene: TRBV4-3
D gene: TRBD1
J gene: TRBJ1-1
clone size: many

CDR3 protein: CSVVTSGGVETQYF
CDR3 DNA: TGCAGTGTTGTGACTAGCGGGGGGGTAGAGACCCAGTACTTC
V gene: TRBV20-1
D gene: TRBD2
J gene: TRBJ2-5
clone size: many

CDR3 protein: CASSHDTGVGELFF
CDR3 DNA: TGCGCCAGCAGCCATGACACGGGCGTGGGGGAGCTGTTTTTT
V gene: TRBV5-1
D gene: -
J gene: TRBJ2-2
clone size: -

CDR3 protein: CSARVGGRQARYGYTF
CDR3 DNA: TGCAGTGCTAGAGTAGGGGGGAGACAGGCCCGCTATGGCTACACCTTC
V gene: TRBV20-1
D gene: -
J gene: TRBJ1-2
clone size: few

CDR3 protein: CSVGTGLETQYF
CDR3 DNA: TGCAGCGTAGGGACAGGGCTAGAGACCCAGTACTTC
V gene: TRBV29-1
D gene: TRBD1
J gene: TRBJ2-5
clone size: -

CDR3 protein: CASSHQGYGNQPQHF
CDR3 DNA: TGTGCCAGCAGCCACCAAGGTTACGGCAATCAGCCCCAGCATTTT
V gene: TRBV6-6
D gene: -
J gene: TRBJ1-5
clone size: few

CDR3 protein: CASSDDWVLTLHF
CDR3 DNA: TGTGCCAGCAGTGACGACTGGGTTTTGACCCTCCACTTT
V gene: TRBV2
D gene: -
J gene: TRBJ1-6
clone size: few

CDR3 protein: CASSYAGRSYGYTF
CDR3 DNA: TGTGCCAGCAGTTACGCCGGCAGGAGCTATGGCTACACCTTC
V gene: TRBV6-2/TRBV6-3
D gene: -
J gene: TRBJ1-2
clone size: few

CDR3 protein: CASSTGLAGGPNEQYF
CDR3 DNA: TGTGCCAGCAGCACGGGACTAGCGGGGGGGCCAAATGAGCAGTACTTC
V gene: TRBV7-2
D gene: TRBD2
J gene: TRBJ2-5
clone size: -

CDR3 protein: CASTPGTANEKLFF
CDR3 DNA: TGTGCCAGCACCCCCGGGACAGCTAATGAAAAACTGTTTTTT
V gene: TRBV7-9
D gene: TRBD1
J gene: TRBJ1-4
clone size: -

CDR3 protein: CASSYWGTGVTEAFF
CDR3 DNA: TGTGCCAGCAGTTACTGGGGGACAGGGGTAACTGAAGCTTTCTTT
V gene: TRBV6-5
D gene: TRBD1
J gene: TRBJ1-1
clone size: once

CDR3 protein: CASSQDWGAPDYGYTF
CDR3 DNA: TGTGCCAGCAGCCAAGACTGGGGTGCGCCCGACTATGGCTACACCTTC
V gene: TRBV14
D gene: -
J gene: TRBJ1-2
clone size: -